The rows below give T cell receptor beta chains drawn from one sample of a study of shared clonotypes between healthy human individuals. Profiled with immunoSEQ multiplex PCR; TCRdb holds only in-frame clones, not every one. The data hold about 680,000 clones, with 55% to 85% observed a single time. Specimen: memory CD4+ T cells sorted from blood. The receptors were gathered from a woman aged 25 to 39 in good health. CDR3s include the opening cysteine and the closing phenylalanine or tryptophan. The D gene is left open where the match is weak. The listing skips clone size in some rows; elsewhere it reads once, few, many or a size class.

V gene	D gene	clone size	CDR3 length	J gene	CDR3 protein	CDR3 DNA
TRBV27	NA	many	15	TRBJ2-3	CASSLYGWATDTQYF	TGTGCCAGCAGTTTATATGGGTGGGCGACAGATACGCAGTATTTT
TRBV19	NA	NA	14	TRBJ2-3	CASSIEPATDTQYF	TGTGCCAGTAGTATAGAGCCCGCCACAGATACGCAGTATTTT
TRBV25-1	NA	NA	13	TRBJ1-5	CASSDREDQPQHF	TGTGCCAGCAGTGACAGGGAGGATCAGCCCCAGCATTTT
TRBV7-9	TRBD1	few	14	TRBJ2-7	CASSPGQGADEQYF	TGTGCCAGCAGCCCAGGACAGGGGGCCGACGAGCAGTACTTC
TRBV2	TRBD2	NA	15	TRBJ2-1	CASSDKGLATGEQFF	TGTGCCAGCAGTGATAAGGGACTAGCCACTGGGGAGCAGTTCTTC
TRBV30	NA	NA	12	TRBJ2-7	CAWTSQGYEQYF	TGTGCCTGGACCTCTCAGGGCTACGAGCAGTACTTC
TRBV10-3	TRBD1	NA	14	TRBJ1-2	CAISGGDRGHGYTF	TGTGCCATCAGTGGAGGGGACAGGGGCCATGGCTACACCTTC
TRBV20-1	NA	NA	11	TRBJ2-4	CSASFKNIQYF	TGCAGTGCTAGCTTCAAAAACATTCAGTACTTC
TRBV20-1	NA	few	11	TRBJ2-1	CSARDPQILFF	TGCAGTGCTAGAGATCCCCAGATTTTGTTCTTC
TRBV7-9	NA	once	16	TRBJ2-6	CASRAGPITGANVLTF	TGTGCCAGCCGAGCAGGGCCAATAACTGGGGCCAACGTCCTGACTTTC
TRBV2	TRBD2	few	15	TRBJ2-1	CASSKGLADYNEQFF	TGTGCCAGCAGTAAGGGGCTAGCGGACTACAATGAGCAGTTCTTC
TRBV2	TRBD1	NA	15	TRBJ1-5	CASSPDRRSNQPQHF	TGTGCCAGCAGTCCGGACAGGAGGAGCAATCAGCCCCAGCATTTT
TRBV5-4	TRBD1	NA	14	TRBJ1-2	CASNLQGERYGYTF	TGTGCCAGCAACCTACAGGGGGAAAGGTATGGCTACACCTTC
TRBV7-2	TRBD2	NA	13	TRBJ2-2	CAPGLAGEGELFF	TGTGCCCCGGGACTAGCGGGAGAGGGGGAGCTGTTTTTT
TRBV18	NA	NA	15	TRBJ2-5	CASSPNSRQQETQYF	TGTGCCAGCTCTCCTAACAGTCGCCAGCAAGAGACCCAGTACTTC
TRBV6-5	NA	NA	14	TRBJ1-4	CASSYSGEREKLFF	TGTGCCAGCAGTTACTCGGGGGAGAGGGAAAAACTGTTTTTT
TRBV5-1	NA	NA	14	TRBJ2-2	CASSGPTETGELFF	TGCGCCAGCAGCGGCCCCACTGAGACCGGGGAGCTGTTTTTT
TRBV28	NA	once	13	TRBJ2-7	CASSFRPIYEQYF	TGTGCCAGCAGTTTTAGACCGATCTACGAGCAGTACTTC
TRBV6-5	TRBD1	NA	15	TRBJ2-7	CASSYSRGQSYEQYF	TGTGCCAGCAGTTACTCGAGGGGGCAGAGCTACGAGCAGTACTTC
TRBV2	NA	NA	12	TRBJ2-2	CASSQDIGELFF	TGTGCCAGCAGTCAAGACATCGGGGAGCTGTTTTTT
TRBV7-3	TRBD2	NA	14	TRBJ2-7	CASSSGGSLAEQYF	TGTGCCAGCAGCTCCGGCGGGAGCCTCGCCGAGCAGTACTTC
TRBV5-1	NA	NA	13	TRBJ2-1	CASSLVVGTEQFF	TGCGCCAGCAGCTTGGTCGTTGGAACTGAGCAGTTCTTC
TRBV11-2	NA	NA	13	TRBJ2-2	CASSLDETGELFF	TGTGCCAGCAGCTTAGATGAGACCGGGGAGCTGTTTTTT
TRBV7-9	TRBD2	NA	16	TRBJ2-2	CASSETSGMRTGELFF	TGTGCCAGCAGCGAAACTAGCGGGATGAGGACCGGGGAGCTGTTTTTT
TRBV29-1	TRBD2	once	15	TRBJ2-5	CSVEDLGRAGETQYF	TGCAGCGTTGAAGATCTCGGGAGGGCGGGGGAGACCCAGTACTTC
TRBV19	NA	NA	14	TRBJ1-5	CASNPRGGNQPQHF	TGTGCCAGTAATCCACGGGGGGGGAATCAGCCCCAGCATTTT
TRBV7-2	TRBD2	NA	15	TRBJ2-5	CASRQLAGVGETQYF	TGTGCCAGCAGACAACTAGCGGGGGTGGGGGAGACCCAGTACTTC
TRBV25-1	NA	NA	13	TRBJ2-3	CASSVQATDTQYF	TGTGCCAGCAGTGTACAGGCAACAGATACGCAGTATTTT
TRBV18	NA	once	14	TRBJ2-5	CASSPPSPRETQYF	TGTGCCAGCTCACCACCGTCTCCACGGGAGACCCAGTACTTC
TRBV2	NA	NA	13	TRBJ1-4	CASKDSGDEKLFF	TGTGCCAGCAAGGACAGTGGGGATGAAAAACTGTTTTTT
TRBV20-1	NA	NA	11	TRBJ2-1	CSADEKGEQFF	TGCAGTGCTGACGAGAAGGGGGAGCAGTTCTTC
TRBV5-1	NA	NA	16	TRBJ2-2	CASSFAGWGASGELFF	TGCGCCAGCAGCTTCGCCGGGTGGGGCGCGTCCGGGGAGCTGTTTTTT
TRBV6-5	TRBD2	NA	14	TRBJ2-3	CASFSGRITDTQYF	TGTGCCAGCTTTAGCGGGAGAATCACAGATACGCAGTATTTT
TRBV6-5	NA	few	13	TRBJ1-4	CASRQYSGEKLFF	TGTGCCAGCAGGCAATACTCAGGAGAAAAACTGTTTTTT
TRBV27	TRBD2	NA	15	TRBJ2-7	CASTVLAGGSYEQYF	TGTGCCAGCACCGTACTAGCGGGAGGTTCCTACGAGCAGTACTTC
TRBV5-4	NA	many	17	TRBJ2-6	CASSKKQPGAGANVLTF	TGTGCCAGCAGCAAAAAGCAACCAGGGGCTGGGGCCAACGTCCTGACTTTC
TRBV5-1	NA	many	13	TRBJ1-2	CASSSEGGYGYTF	TGCGCCAGCAGCTCCGAAGGCGGCTATGGCTACACCTTC
TRBV2	NA	many	14	TRBJ2-7	CASSVQGGMYEQYF	TGTGCCAGCAGTGTGCAGGGGGGAATGTACGAGCAGTACTTC
TRBV5-6	NA	NA	13	TRBJ1-2	CASSLSGVGGYTF	TGTGCCAGCAGCTTGTCCGGGGTGGGAGGCTACACCTTC
TRBV6-6	TRBD1	many	15	TRBJ1-1	CASSQLQGAHTEAFF	TGTGCCAGCAGTCAGTTACAGGGGGCTCACACTGAAGCTTTCTTT
TRBV5-1	NA	few	16	TRBJ1-1	CASSSYRPEQNTEAFF	TGCGCCAGCAGCTCGTACAGGCCCGAACAGAACACTGAAGCTTTCTTT
TRBV11-2	NA	few	13	TRBJ2-7	CASSLGPNYEQYF	TGTGCCAGCAGCTTAGGTCCAAACTACGAGCAGTACTTC
TRBV25-1	NA	NA	13	TRBJ2-3	CASSERLTDTQYF	TGTGCCAGCAGTGAACGCCTGACCGATACGCAGTATTTT
TRBV5-1	TRBD1	once	14	TRBJ2-7	CASSLVDRGTEQYF	TGCGCCAGCAGCTTGGTGGACAGGGGGACCGAGCAGTACTTC
TRBV5-4	NA	once	15	TRBJ2-7	CASSHMNRAPGEQYF	TGTGCCAGCAGCCACATGAACAGGGCCCCGGGGGAGCAGTACTTC
TRBV7-9	NA	NA	14	TRBJ1-1	CASSPGGPNTEAFF	TGTGCCAGCAGCCCGGGCGGACCAAACACTGAAGCTTTCTTT
TRBV5-5	TRBD2	NA	16	TRBJ2-3	CASSGNSGTRTDTQYF	TGTGCCAGCAGCGGCAATAGCGGGACCCGCACAGATACGCAGTATTTT